The 24 T cell receptor beta chains below all came from one sample that was sequenced in a study of tumor T cells in aggressive B-cell lymphoma. Some clones are missing from TCRdb's copy, which holds only in-frame ones; the method was immunoSEQ multiplex PCR. The sample lists fewer than 3,500 clones; just under 95% were seen once. The material sequenced was tumor tissue. Receptor source: an adult with diffuse large B cell lymphoma.

The rearrangement links TRBV30 to TRBJ1-1; D is uncertain. V was trimmed by 1 base and J by 1 base, leaving 7 bases between them. CDR1 GTSNPN and CDR2 SVGIG come from the germline V gene (reference sequence). The CDR3 contains 13 residues. CDR3 sequence reads: CAWSAQPNTEAFF. CDR3 DNA: TGTGCCTGGAGTGCACAGCCGAACACTGAAGCTTTCTTT.

The genes are TRBV6-5 and TRBJ1-2; 7 nucleotides match TRBD1. Per the germline V gene, CDR1 is MNHEY and CDR2 is SVGAGI. The length of the CDR3 is 12 residues. J was trimmed by 3 bases and V by 6 bases; bases with no gene match: 1. CDR3 protein: CASSDRDYGYTF. Written as DNA, the CDR3 is TGTGCCAGCAGCGACAGGGACTATGGCTACACCTTC.

The chain links TRBV10-2 to TRBJ1-4, with a tentative D call TRBD1 (5 bases). CDR1 and CDR2 from the germline V gene are WSHSY and SAAADI. V dropped 10 bases and J dropped 7 bases, with 19 bases sitting between them. The CDR3 is made up of 14 amino acids. The CDR3 DNA is TGCGCCACTCGTGAGGACCTTACAGGTGAAAAACTGTTTTTT. It is translated as CATREDLTGEKLFF.

This chain connects TRBV29-1 to TRBJ2-7, with TRBD2 matching over 7 bases. Germline V gene lookup returns CDR1 SQVTM and CDR2 ANQGSEA. V shed 3 bases, J shed 2 bases, and the junction held 7 bases outside the gene matches. The CDR3 has 14 amino acids. The CDR3 coding sequence is TGCAGCGTTGATAGCCTAGCGGAACCCTACGAGCAGTACTTC. Encoded protein: CSVDSLAEPYEQYF.

This chain links TRBV6-5 with TRBJ1-5, with D perhaps matching TRBD1 (5 bases). Per germline, CDR1 MNHEY and CDR2 SVGAGI. The CDR3 has 13 amino acids. The V and J ends lost 6 bases and 5 bases respectively, with 11 bases between them. The CDR3 here is CASRRRGDQPQHF. Written as DNA, the CDR3 is TGTGCCAGCAGGCGCCGGGGGGATCAGCCCCAGCATTTT.

Details on this clone: Other DNA sequences in this specimen translate into the identical CDR3. The chain links TRBV5-1 to TRBJ2-7; a possible D gene is TRBD1 (5 bases). CDR3 size: 11 residues. Per germline, CDR1 SGHRS and CDR2 YFSETQ. Trimming removed 2 bases at V and 11 bases at J, with 11 bases between. The CDR3 loop is CASSLGAGKYF. CDR3 bases: TGCGCCAGCAGCTTAGGGGCAGGGAAGTACTTC.

The chain employs TRBV5-1 and TRBJ1-1; 11 positions agree with TRBD1. V shed 0 bases, J shed 5 bases, and the junction held 0 bases outside the gene matches. From germline, CDR1 is SGHRS and CDR2 YFSETQ. This CDR3 has 14 residues. The CDR3 coding sequence is TGCGCCAGCAGCTTGGGGGACAGGGGGACTGAAGCTTTCTTT. It yields the protein CASSLGDRGTEAFF.

The chain links TRBV9 to TRBJ2-6; D is undetermined. Germline V gene sequence: CDR1 SGDLS, CDR2 YYNGEE. Trimming took 4 bases from V and 0 from J, leaving 11 bases between them. The CDR3 is 16 residues long. The CDR3 region has the DNA TGTGCCAGCAGCCCACCCCTGGCCTCTGGGGCCAACGTCCTGACTTTC. As protein: CASSPPLASGANVLTF.

In its sample, this clone was seen once. The junction shows a germline mismatch at one end, possibly a read error. This chain connects TRBV7-9 to TRBJ1-2, with 10 bases matching TRBD1. The CDR3 extends over 16 amino acids. Germline CDR1 and CDR2: SEHNR and FQNEAQ (reference sequence). The CDR3 loop is CTSSLIRDRGYYGYTF. The DNA for the CDR3 is TGTACCAGCAGCTTAATCCGGGACAGGGGCTACTATGGCTACACCTTC.

As for this clone: One junction end does not reproduce the germline sequence, and a read error may be involved. The V call is TRBV30, the J call TRBJ1-6; D uncertain. Germline lookup yields CDR1 GTSNPN and CDR2 SVGIG (reference sequence). There are 12 residues in the CDR3. The DNA for the CDR3 is TGTGCCTGGAGTCTAGTTTATTCATCCCTCCACTTT. Translating it yields CAWSLVYSSLHF.

DNA of the CDR3: TGTGCCAGCTCACCAGACTCCGGCGGGGGCTACACCTTC. Protein sequence: CASSPDSGGGYTF. The V gene is TRBV18, the J gene TRBJ1-2; no clear D. Per germline, CDR1 KGHSH and CDR2 LQKENI. The V end lost 2 bases, the J end lost 8 bases, and 12 bases lay between the germline ends. The length of the CDR3 is 13 residues.

The J gene is TRBJ1-2, the V gene TRBV10-1; the D is unclear. Germline CDR1 WNHNN, CDR2 SYGVQD (reference sequence). This CDR3 is 11 amino acids long. Trimming took 3 bases from V and 5 from J, leaving 4 bases between them. The CDR3: CASSDGYGYTF. DNA for the CDR3: TGCGCCAGCAGTGACGGGTATGGCTACACCTTC.

The chain joins TRBV6-5 to TRBJ2-2, with TRBD1 matching over 7 bases. V dropped 6 bases and J dropped 5; count of bases not matched to a gene: 9. This CDR3 is built from 15 residues. CDR1 MNHEY and CDR2 SVGAGI come from the germline V gene. CDR3 sequence: CASSIRDSRTGELFF. The CDR3, as DNA: TGTGCCAGCAGCATTCGGGACAGCAGGACCGGGGAGCTGTTTTTT.

V gene TRBV28 combines with J gene TRBJ2-7, with no clear D. CDR3 size: 13 residues. CDR1 is MDHEN, CDR2 SYDVKM, per germline. V was pared by 2 bases and J by 0 bases, with 5 bases between. CDR3 sequence: CASSLTSSYEQYF. CDR3 in DNA: TGTGCCAGCAGTTTAACGAGCTCCTACGAGCAGTACTTC.

V is TRBV7-2 and J is TRBJ2-1, with 16 bases aligning to TRBD2. Germline CDR1 and CDR2: SGHTA and FQGNSA. The CDR3 runs 18 residues. V was clipped by 5 bases and J by 4 bases; unmatched bases: 8. This chain's CDR3 is CASSPGLAGGRLYNEQFF. The CDR3, as DNA: TGTGCCAGCAGCCCGGGACTAGCGGGAGGGAGGTTATACAATGAGCAGTTCTTC.

This clone appeared a single time. As DNA, the CDR3 is TGTGCCAGCAGCTTAGGGGCGGGGAACACTGAAGCTTTCTTT. This translates into CASSLGAGNTEAFF. The genes are TRBV7-6 and TRBJ1-1; D ambiguous. The CDR3 consists of 14 residues. Germline V gives CDR1 SGHVS, CDR2 FNYEAQ. Trimming removed 1 base from V and 1 base from J, with 7 bases in between.

V gene TRBV20-1 combines with J gene TRBJ2-1; 7 bases agree with TRBD1. The trim removed 6 bases at V and 10 bases at J, leaving 6 bases unmatched. The length of the CDR3 is 11 residues. Germline V gene data show CDR1 as DFQATT and CDR2 as SNEGSKA (reference sequence). The chain's CDR3 is CSAERQGEQFF. In DNA form, the CDR3 reads TGCAGTGCCGAGAGACAGGGCGAGCAGTTCTTC.

The chain recombines TRBV9 with TRBJ2-5; 8 nucleotides match TRBD2. In germline, CDR1 is SGDLS, CDR2 YYNGEE. The CDR3 sequence is 17 residues long. Trimming cost V 0 bases and J 4 bases; bases outside gene matches: 11. The CDR3 loop reads CASSVARAGASGETQYF. The CDR3 nucleotides read TGTGCCAGCAGCGTAGCCCGAGCGGGAGCGTCCGGAGAGACCCAGTACTTC.

V usage is TRBV29-1 and J usage is TRBJ2-1, with D possibly matching TRBD2 (5 bases). In germline, CDR1 is SQVTM, CDR2 ANQGSEA. V was shortened by 3 bases and J by 4 bases, with 7 bases between the two germline ends. The CDR3 is 12 residues long. The CDR3 region has the DNA TGCAGCGTTGAGAGGACTTACAATGAGCAGTTCTTC. It translates to CSVERTYNEQFF.

This sequence joins TRBV5-5 and TRBJ1-3; the D gene is possibly TRBD1 (6 bases). The CDR3 has 17 residues. The germline gives CDR1 SGHKS, CDR2 YYEKEE (reference sequence). V was shortened by 2 bases and J by 0 bases, with 15 bases between the two germline ends. CDR3 region: CASSLFAGANSGNTIYF. As DNA, the CDR3 is TGTGCCAGCAGCTTATTTGCAGGGGCGAACTCTGGAAACACCATATATTTT. The whole variable domain, remainder taken from reference TRBV5-5 and TRBJ1-3, is DAGVTQSPTHLIKTRGQQVTLRCSPISGHKSVSWYQQVLGQGPQFIFQYYEKEERGRGNFPDRFSARQFPNYSSELNVNALLLGDSALYLCASSLFAGANSGNTIYFGEGSWLTVV.

The CDR3 region is CASSSTGGVNEQYF. CDR3 bases: TGTGCCAGTAGTTCAACAGGGGGAGTCAACGAGCAGTACTTC. The chain carries TRBV19 and TRBJ2-7; 8 nucleotides match TRBD1. This CDR3 comprises 14 residues. Trimming removed 5 bases from V and 5 bases from J; junction bases left unmatched: 8. Germline CDR1 LNHDA, CDR2 SQIVND (reference sequence). Full variable domain (missing parts from reference TRBV19 and TRBJ2-7): DGGITQSPKYLFRKEGQNVTLSCEQNLNHDAMYWYRQDPGQGLRLIYYSQIVNDFQKGDIAEGYSVSREKKESFPLTVTSAQKNPTAFYLCASSSTGGVNEQYFGPGTRLTVT.

Here the CDR3 DNA reads TGCGCCAGCAGCTTGGGGGACAGGGTAAACAAGCAGTACTTC. Its protein product is CASSLGDRVNKQYF. V and J are TRBV5-1 and TRBJ2-7; 9 bases match TRBD1. Per germline, CDR1 SGHRS and CDR2 YFSETQ. J was trimmed by 8 bases and V by 0 bases; bases with no gene match: 6. The CDR3 runs to 14 residues.

Only a few counts were recorded for this clone. V usage is TRBV2 and J usage is TRBJ2-5; 7 bases match TRBD1. CDR3 length: 12 residues. CDR1 is SNHLY, CDR2 FYNNEI, per germline. V trimming: 6 bases; J trimming: 5 bases; junction bases outside the gene matches: 3. The CDR3 spells CASRGTAETQYF. The CDR3 DNA reads TGTGCCAGCAGGGGGACAGCTGAGACCCAGTACTTC.

A remark on this clone: Relative to the germline gene, one junction end is altered; a read error may explain this. As DNA, the CDR3 is TGCGCCAGCAGCCGTAGCGGGAGTAACAATGAGCGGTTCTTC. It is translated as CASSRSGSNNERFF. The genes are TRBV5-1 and TRBJ2-1, with 9 bases fitting TRBD2. CDR1 and CDR2 (germline): SGHRS, YFSETQ. The CDR3 consists of 14 residues.